This T cell receptor (beta chain) is from a study of blood T cell repertoires in COVID-19. The wider study: Samples of COVID-19 (acute and convalescent) were obtained from the United States, Italy and Spain.

All exposed participants met a person with COVID-19 within 2 weeks before entering the study. Here immunoSEQ multiplex PCR was the method, and the copy in TCRdb shows in-frame clones only, minus some. The sample consists of roughly 140,000 clones, 65% to 85% of them appearing once. The CDR3 contains 13 residues. Trimming stripped 2 bases from V and 2 bases from J, with 6 bases between. Germline CDR1 is SGHNT and CDR2 is YYREEE (reference sequence). The rearrangement links TRBV5-4 to TRBJ2-3, with D hard to call. The specimen sequenced was PBMCs or T cells enriched from blood (not recorded which). The clonotype comes from a woman between 50 and 59 years old who had been exposed to COVID-19. The CDR3 here is CASSFQDTDTQYF. The DNA for the CDR3 is TGTGCCAGCAGCTTTCAGGACACAGATACGCAGTATTTT.